This T cell receptor (beta chain) was captured by sequencing in a study of lymphopenia after photon versus proton radiotherapy (dated by TCRdb to the late 2010s). Looking at the study overall: The immunological effects of photon versus proton radiation therapy were compared in patients with gastrointestinal tumors who developed high-grade lymphopenia. The study was designed to characterize how the impact on the immune system differs between the two radiation modalities. A cohort of under 25 patients with gastrointestinal tumors who received either photon or proton therapy and subsequently developed lymphopenia was included. Study-wide findings and limitations: Across the cohort, an inverse correlation was found between a larger post-nadir drop in TCR diversity and overall survival time among patients who died. During treatment, patients who received proton therapy stayed relatively stable, whereas patients who received photon therapy lost naive T cells and TCR diversity and gained effector/memory populations. The authors looked at the survival association only in patients who died, and they framed better survival with proton therapy as a possibility rather than a demonstrated result. After the lymphocyte count nadir, repertoires from photon-treated patients showed oligoclonal expansion, particularly of CD8+ Temra cells, and this expansion drove the decline in diversity.

Library construction relied on the immunoSEQ multiplex PCR assay. T cell repertoires were profiled by deep sequencing of rearranged TCR beta loci, alongside multiparametric flow cytometry. Drawn from immuneACCESS, this table holds only the in-frame rearrangements with V and J called that TCRdb kept. Clones are partly lost; checked studies trace under half to an unresolved V gene and leave the rest unexplained. The sample table contains approximately 65,000 clones; only one count was recorded for roughly 87% of them. The ten biggest clones cover 9.5% to 15% of the sample. The germline V gene provides CDR1 SGHVS and CDR2 FQNEAQ. Measured from the cysteine to the phenylalanine, the CDR3 is 13 residues long. The only DNA kept is the CDR3, 39 bases in frame from the first base. V is shortened by 7 bases, J by 2 bases, and the region joining them spans 11 bases. This clone was observed once. Its antigen remains unidentified. Base-call qualities are not available, and no considerably larger clone is one nucleotide away.

The rearranged segments are TRBV7-8 and TRBJ1-1, with no confident D gene call. The receptor was isolated from a man at least 80 years old with esophageal cancer. The sequencing used peripheral blood, collected from a patient treated with proton-based radiotherapy. DNA sequence: TGTGCCAGCATGCGGCAGGCAAACACTGAAGCTTTCTTT. It specifies CASMRQANTEAFF. Extended through the reference TRBV7-8 and TRBJ1-1 proteins, this CDR3 yields the full variable domain: GAGVSQSPRYKVAKRGQDVALRCDPISGHVSLFWYQQALGQGPEFLTYFQNEAQLDKSGLPSDRFFAERPEGSVSTLKIQRTQQEDSAVYLCASMRQANTEAFFGQGTRLTVV.